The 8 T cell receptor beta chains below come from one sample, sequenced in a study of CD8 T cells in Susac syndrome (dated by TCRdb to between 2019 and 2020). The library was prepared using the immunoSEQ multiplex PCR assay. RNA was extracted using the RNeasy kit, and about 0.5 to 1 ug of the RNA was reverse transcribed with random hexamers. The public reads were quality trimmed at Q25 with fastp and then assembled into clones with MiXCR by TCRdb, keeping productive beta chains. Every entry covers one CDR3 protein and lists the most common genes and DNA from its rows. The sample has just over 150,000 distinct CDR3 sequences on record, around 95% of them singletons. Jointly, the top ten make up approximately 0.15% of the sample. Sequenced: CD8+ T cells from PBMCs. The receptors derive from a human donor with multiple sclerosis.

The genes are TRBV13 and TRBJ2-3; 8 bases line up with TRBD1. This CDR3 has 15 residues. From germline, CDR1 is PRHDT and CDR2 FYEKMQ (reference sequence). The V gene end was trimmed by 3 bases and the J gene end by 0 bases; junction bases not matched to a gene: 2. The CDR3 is CASSLTGASTDTQYF. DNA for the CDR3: TGTGCCAGCAGCTTGACAGGGGCTAGCACAGATACGCAGTATTTT.

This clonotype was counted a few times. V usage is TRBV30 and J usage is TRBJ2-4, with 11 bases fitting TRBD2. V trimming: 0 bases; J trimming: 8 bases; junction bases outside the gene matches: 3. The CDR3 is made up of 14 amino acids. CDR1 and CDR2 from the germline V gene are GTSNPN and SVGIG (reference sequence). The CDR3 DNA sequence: TGTGCCTGGAGTGTGACTAGCGGGGTAGACATTCAGTACTTC. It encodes CAWSVTSGVDIQYF.

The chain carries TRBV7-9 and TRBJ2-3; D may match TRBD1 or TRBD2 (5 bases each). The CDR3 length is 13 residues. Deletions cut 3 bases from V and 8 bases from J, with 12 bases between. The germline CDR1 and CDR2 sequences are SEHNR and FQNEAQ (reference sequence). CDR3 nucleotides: TGTGCCAGCAGCTTTGGGGGTCAGGCTACGCAGTATTTT. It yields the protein CASSFGGQATQYF.

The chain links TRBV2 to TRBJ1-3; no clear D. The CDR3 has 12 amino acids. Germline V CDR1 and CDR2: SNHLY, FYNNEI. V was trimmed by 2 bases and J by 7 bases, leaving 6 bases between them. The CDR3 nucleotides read TGTGCCAGCAGTGAACCGGGCAACACCATATATTTT. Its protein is CASSEPGNTIYF.

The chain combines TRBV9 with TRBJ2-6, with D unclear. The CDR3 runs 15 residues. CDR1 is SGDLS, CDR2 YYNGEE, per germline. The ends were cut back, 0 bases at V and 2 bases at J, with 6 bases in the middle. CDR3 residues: CASSVGVTGANVLTF. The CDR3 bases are TGTGCCAGCAGCGTAGGGGTTACTGGGGCCAACGTCCTGACTTTC.

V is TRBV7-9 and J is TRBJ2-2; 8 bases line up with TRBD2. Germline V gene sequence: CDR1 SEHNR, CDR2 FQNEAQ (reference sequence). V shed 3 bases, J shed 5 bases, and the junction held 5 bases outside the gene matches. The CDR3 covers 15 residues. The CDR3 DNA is TGTGCCAGCAGCTTGAGCGGGGGAGAGACCGGGGAGCTGTTTTTT. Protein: CASSLSGGETGELFF.

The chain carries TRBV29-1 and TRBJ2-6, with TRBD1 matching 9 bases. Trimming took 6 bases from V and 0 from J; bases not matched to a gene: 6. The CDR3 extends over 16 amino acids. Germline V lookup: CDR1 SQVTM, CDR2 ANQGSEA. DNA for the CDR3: TGCAGCGTACAGGGGGCTGTAGACTCTGGGGCCAACGTCCTGACTTTC. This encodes CSVQGAVDSGANVLTF.

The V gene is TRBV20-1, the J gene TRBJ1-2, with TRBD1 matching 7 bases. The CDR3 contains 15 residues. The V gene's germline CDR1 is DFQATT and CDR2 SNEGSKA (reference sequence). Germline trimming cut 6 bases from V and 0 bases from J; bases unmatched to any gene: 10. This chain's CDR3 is CSAPGGTDANYGYTF. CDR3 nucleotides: TGCAGTGCCCCAGGCGGGACAGACGCTAACTATGGCTACACCTTC.